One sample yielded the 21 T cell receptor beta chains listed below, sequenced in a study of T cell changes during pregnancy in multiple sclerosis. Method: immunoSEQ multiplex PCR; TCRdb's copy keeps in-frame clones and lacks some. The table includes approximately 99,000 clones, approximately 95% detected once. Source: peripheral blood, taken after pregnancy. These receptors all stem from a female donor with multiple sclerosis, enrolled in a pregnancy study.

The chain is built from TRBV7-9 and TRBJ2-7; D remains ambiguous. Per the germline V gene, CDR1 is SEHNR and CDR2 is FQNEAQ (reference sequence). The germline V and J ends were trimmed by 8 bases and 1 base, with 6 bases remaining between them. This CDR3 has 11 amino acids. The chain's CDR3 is CASERSYEQYF. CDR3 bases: TGTGCCAGCGAGAGGTCCTACGAGCAGTACTTC. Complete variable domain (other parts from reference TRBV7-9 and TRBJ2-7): DTGVSQNPRHKITKRGQNVTFRCDPISEHNRLYWYRQTLGQGPEFLTYFQNEAQLEKSRLLSDRFSAERPKGSFSTLEIQRTEQGDSAMYLCASERSYEQYFGPGTRLTVT.

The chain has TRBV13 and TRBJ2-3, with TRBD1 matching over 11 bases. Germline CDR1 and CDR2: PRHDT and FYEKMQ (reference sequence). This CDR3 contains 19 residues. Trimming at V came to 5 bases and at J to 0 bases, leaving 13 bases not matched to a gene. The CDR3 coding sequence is TGTGCCAGCAGCCGACGGACAGGGGGCGTTTTCACTAGCACAGATACGCAGTATTTT. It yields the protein CASSRRTGGVFTSTDTQYF.

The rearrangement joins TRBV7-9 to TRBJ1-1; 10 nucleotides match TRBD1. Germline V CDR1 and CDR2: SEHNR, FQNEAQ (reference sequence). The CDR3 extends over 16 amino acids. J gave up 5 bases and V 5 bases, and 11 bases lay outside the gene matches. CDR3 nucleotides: TGTGCCAGCAGCCACCGGGACAGGGGAAAAGTAACTGAAGCTTTCTTT. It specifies CASSHRDRGKVTEAFF.

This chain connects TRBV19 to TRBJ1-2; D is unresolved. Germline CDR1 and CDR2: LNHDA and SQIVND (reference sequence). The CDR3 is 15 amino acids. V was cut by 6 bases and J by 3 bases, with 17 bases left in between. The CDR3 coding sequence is TGTGCCAGTAGCAACCCCGGGAGTATCGACTATGGCTACACCTTC. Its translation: CASSNPGSIDYGYTF. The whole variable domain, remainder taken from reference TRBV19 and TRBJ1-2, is DGGITQSPKYLFRKEGQNVTLSCEQNLNHDAMYWYRQDPGQGLRLIYYSQIVNDFQKGDIAEGYSVSREKKESFPLTVTSAQKNPTAFYLCASSNPGSIDYGYTFGSGTRLTVV.

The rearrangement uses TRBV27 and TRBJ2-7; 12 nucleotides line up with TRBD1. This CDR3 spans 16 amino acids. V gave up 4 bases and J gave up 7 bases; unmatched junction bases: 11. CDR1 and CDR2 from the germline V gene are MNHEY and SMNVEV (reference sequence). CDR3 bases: TGTGCCAGCAGTTCCGCTCCGGGACAGGGGGCAGGGGAGCAGTACTTC. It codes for CASSSAPGQGAGEQYF.

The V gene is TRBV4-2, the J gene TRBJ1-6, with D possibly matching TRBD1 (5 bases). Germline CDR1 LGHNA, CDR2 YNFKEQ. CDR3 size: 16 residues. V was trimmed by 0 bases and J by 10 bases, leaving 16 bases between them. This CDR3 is CASSQDVGGFGSPLHF. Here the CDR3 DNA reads TGTGCCAGCAGCCAAGATGTTGGGGGGTTCGGATCACCCCTCCACTTT.

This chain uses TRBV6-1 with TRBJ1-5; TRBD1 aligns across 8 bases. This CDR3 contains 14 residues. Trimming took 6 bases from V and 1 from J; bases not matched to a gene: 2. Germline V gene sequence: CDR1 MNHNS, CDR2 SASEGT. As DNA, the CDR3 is TGTGCCAGCAGGGGACAGGACAGCAATCAGCCCCAGCATTTT. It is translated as CASRGQDSNQPQHF.

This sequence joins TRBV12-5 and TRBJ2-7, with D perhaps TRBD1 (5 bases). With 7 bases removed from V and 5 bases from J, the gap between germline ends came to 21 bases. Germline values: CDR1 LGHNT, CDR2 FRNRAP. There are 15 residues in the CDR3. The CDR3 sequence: CASVFRGRRDDEQYF. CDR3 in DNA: TGTGCTAGTGTCTTTAGGGGCAGGCGCGATGACGAGCAGTACTTC. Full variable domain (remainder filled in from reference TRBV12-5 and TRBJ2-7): DARVTQTPRHKVTEMGQEVTMRCQPILGHNTVFWYRQTMMQGLELLAYFRNRAPLDDSGMPKDRFSAEMPDATLATLKIQPSEPRDSAVYFCASVFRGRRDDEQYFGPGTRLTVT.

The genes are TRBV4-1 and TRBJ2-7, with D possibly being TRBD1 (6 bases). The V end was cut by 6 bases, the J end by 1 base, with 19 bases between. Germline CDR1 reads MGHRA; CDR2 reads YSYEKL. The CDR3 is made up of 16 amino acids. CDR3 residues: CASSKTLDSKSYEQYF. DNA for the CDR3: TGCGCCAGCAGTAAAACACTGGACAGTAAGTCCTACGAGCAGTACTTC.

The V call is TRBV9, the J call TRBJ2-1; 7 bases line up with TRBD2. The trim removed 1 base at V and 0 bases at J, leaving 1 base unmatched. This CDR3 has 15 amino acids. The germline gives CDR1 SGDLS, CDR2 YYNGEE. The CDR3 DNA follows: TGTGCCAGCAGCGTACTAGCGGACTCCTACAATGAGCAGTTCTTC. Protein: CASSVLADSYNEQFF.

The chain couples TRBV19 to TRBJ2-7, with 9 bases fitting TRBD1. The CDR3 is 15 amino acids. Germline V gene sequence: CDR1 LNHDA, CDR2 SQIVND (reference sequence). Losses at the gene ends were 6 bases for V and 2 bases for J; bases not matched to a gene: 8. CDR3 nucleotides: TGTGCCAGTAGCCTCCTGGGACAGGGACCCTACGAGCAGTACTTC. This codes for CASSLLGQGPYEQYF.

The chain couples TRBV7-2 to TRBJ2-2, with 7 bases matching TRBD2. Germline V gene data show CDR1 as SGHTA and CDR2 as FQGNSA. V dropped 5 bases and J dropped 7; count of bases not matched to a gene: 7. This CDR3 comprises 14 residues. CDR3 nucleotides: TGTGCCAGCAGCCACGGACTAGTTGGCGGGGAGCTGTTTTTT. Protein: CASSHGLVGGELFF.

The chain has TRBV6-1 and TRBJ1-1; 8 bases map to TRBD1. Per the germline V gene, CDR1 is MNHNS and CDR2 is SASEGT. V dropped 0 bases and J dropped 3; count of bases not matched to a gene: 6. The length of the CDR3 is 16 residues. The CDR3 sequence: CASSEASGQGYTEAFF. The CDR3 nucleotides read TGTGCCAGCAGTGAAGCTAGCGGACAGGGATACACTGAAGCTTTCTTT.

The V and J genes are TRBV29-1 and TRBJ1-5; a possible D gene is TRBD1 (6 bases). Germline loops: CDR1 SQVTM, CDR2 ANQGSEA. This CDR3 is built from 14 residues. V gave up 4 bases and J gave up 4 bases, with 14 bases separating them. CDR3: CSVGARGRNQPQHF. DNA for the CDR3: TGCAGCGTTGGAGCCAGGGGACGGAATCAGCCCCAGCATTTT. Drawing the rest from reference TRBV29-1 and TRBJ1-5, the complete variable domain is SAVISQKPSRDICQRGTSLTIQCQVDSQVTMMFWYRQQPGQSLTLIATANQGSEATYESGFVIDKFPISRPNLTFSTLTVSNMSPEDSSIYLCSVGARGRNQPQHFGDGTRLSIL.

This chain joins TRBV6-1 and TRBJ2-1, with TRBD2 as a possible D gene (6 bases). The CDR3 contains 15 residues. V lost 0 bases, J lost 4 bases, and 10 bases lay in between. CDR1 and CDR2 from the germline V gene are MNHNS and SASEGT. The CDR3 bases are TGTGCCAGCAGTGAAGCCTGGGACTTATACAATGAGCAGTTCTTC. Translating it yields CASSEAWDLYNEQFF.

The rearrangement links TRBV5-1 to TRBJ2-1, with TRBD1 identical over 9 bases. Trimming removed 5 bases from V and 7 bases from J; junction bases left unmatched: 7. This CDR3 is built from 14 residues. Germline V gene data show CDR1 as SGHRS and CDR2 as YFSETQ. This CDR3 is CASRWTGAGNEQFF. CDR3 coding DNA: TGCGCCAGCAGATGGACAGGGGCGGGGAATGAGCAGTTCTTC.

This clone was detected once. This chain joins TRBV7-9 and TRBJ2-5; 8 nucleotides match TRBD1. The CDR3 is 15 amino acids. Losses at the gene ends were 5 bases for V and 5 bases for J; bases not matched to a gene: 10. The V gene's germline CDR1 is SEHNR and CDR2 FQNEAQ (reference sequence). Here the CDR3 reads CASSPLTGGEETQYF. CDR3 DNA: TGTGCCAGCAGCCCCCTTACAGGGGGAGAGGAGACCCAGTACTTC.

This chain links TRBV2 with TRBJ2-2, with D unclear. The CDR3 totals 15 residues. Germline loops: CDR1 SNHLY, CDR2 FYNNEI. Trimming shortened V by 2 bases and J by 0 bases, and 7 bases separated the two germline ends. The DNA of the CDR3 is TGTGCCAGCAGTGAAAGAACAGCGAACACCGGGGAGCTGTTTTTT. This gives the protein CASSERTANTGELFF.

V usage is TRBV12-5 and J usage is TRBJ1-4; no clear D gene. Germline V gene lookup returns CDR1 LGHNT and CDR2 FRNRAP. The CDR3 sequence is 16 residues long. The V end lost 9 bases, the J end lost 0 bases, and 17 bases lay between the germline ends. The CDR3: CASREGIRATNEKLFF. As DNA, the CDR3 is TGTGCTAGCAGAGAGGGAATCCGTGCAACTAATGAAAAACTGTTTTTT.

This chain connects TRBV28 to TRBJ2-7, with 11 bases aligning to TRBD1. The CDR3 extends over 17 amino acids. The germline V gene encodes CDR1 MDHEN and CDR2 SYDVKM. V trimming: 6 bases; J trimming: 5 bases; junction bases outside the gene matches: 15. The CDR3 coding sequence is TGTGCCAGCAGCCGCCTTAAGGACAGGGGGCTGGACAACGAGCAGTACTTC. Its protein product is CASSRLKDRGLDNEQYF.

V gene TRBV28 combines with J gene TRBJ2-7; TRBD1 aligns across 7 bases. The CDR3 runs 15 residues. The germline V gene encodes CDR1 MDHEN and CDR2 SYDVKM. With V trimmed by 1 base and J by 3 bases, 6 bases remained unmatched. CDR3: CASSLLWQGDYEQYF. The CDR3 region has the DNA TGTGCCAGCAGTTTATTATGGCAGGGGGACTACGAGCAGTACTTC. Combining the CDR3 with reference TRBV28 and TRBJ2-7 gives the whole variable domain DVKVTQSSRYLVKRTGEKVFLECVQDMDHENMFWYRQDPGLGLRLIYFSYDVKMKEKGDIPEGYSVSREKKERFSLILESASTNQTSMYLCASSLLWQGDYEQYFGPGTRLTVT.